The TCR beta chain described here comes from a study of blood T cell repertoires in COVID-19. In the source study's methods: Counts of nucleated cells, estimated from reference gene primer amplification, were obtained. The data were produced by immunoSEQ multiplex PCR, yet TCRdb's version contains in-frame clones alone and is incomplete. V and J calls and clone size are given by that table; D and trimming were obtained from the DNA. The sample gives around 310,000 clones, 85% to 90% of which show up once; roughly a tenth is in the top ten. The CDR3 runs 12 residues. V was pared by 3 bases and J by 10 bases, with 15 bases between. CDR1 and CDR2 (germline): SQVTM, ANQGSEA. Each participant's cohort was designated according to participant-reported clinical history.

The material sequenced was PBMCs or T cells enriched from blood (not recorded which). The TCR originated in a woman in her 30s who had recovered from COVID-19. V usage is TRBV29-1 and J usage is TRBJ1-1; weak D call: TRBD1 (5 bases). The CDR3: CSVDDRIKSAFF. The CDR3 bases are TGCAGCGTTGACGACAGAATCAAATCAGCTTTCTTT.